This entry lists 30 T cell receptor beta chains sequenced from one sample in a study of lymphopenia after photon versus proton radiotherapy (dated by TCRdb to about 2019). The library relied on the immunoSEQ multiplex PCR assay. Sourced from immuneACCESS, this table was stored by TCRdb with only in-frame sequences that have V and J called. A share of the clones is absent; for the studies checked, an unresolved V gene accounts for under half, and the remainder has no known explanation. The sample table lists 30,000 to 45,000 clones, more than 75% of them with a count of one. Approximately 2.9% of the sample is held by the ten biggest clonotypes. The sample consisted of peripheral blood, taken from a patient treated with photon-based radiotherapy. The receptors shown here come from a man aged 45-65 years with gastric cancer.

The rearrangement links TRBV6-5 to TRBJ2-7; no definite D call. The germline V and J ends were trimmed by 6 bases and 9 bases, with 6 bases remaining between them. Germline V gives CDR1 MNHEY, CDR2 SVGAGI. This CDR3 has 9 amino acids. CDR3 amino acids: CASSPAQYF. The CDR3 nucleotides are TGTGCCAGCAGCCCGGCGCAGTACTTC.

The gene calls are TRBV5-6 and TRBJ2-7; D not resolved. Germline assignment: CDR1 SGHDT and CDR2 YYEEEE. The CDR3 is 12 residues long. The ends were cut back, 4 bases at V and 0 bases at J, with 5 bases in the middle. Here the CDR3 DNA reads TGTGCCAGCAGCGAGAGCTCCTACGAGCAGTACTTC. Translated: CASSESSYEQYF.

The chain couples TRBV5-4 to TRBJ1-5; TRBD1 matches at 7 bases. Germline CDR1 SGHNT, CDR2 YYREEE (reference sequence). This CDR3 contains 15 residues. The junction had 10 bases not matched to a gene; V was cut back by 5 bases and J by 5 bases. The CDR3 bases are TGTGCCAGCAGTCATACAGGGGATCGGGATCAGCCCCAGCATTTT. It encodes CASSHTGDRDQPQHF.

V usage is TRBV7-2 and J usage is TRBJ1-6, with 10 positions matching TRBD1. Trimming took 5 bases from V and 4 from J; bases not matched to a gene: 5. Germline CDR1 reads SGHTA; CDR2 reads FQGNSA. The CDR3 extends over 16 amino acids. The DNA of the CDR3 is TGTGCCAGCAGCGACCGGGACAGGGGATATAATTCACCCCTCCACTTT. It translates to CASSDRDRGYNSPLHF.

The chain combines TRBV6-1 with TRBJ2-5, with D tentatively TRBD1 or TRBD2 (7 bases each). Per germline, CDR1 MNHNS and CDR2 SASEGT. Trimming left V 2 bases short and J 3 bases short, with 22 bases between. The CDR3 has 18 amino acids. CDR3 DNA sequence: TGTGCCAGCAGTGAACGGGGTGGGAGGGGGCCCAAAAAAGAGACCCAGTACTTC. This sequence encodes CASSERGGRGPKKETQYF.

J is TRBJ2-1 and V is TRBV6-6; TRBD1 aligns across 12 bases. Trimming at V came to 5 bases and at J to 7 bases, leaving 6 bases not matched to a gene. CDR3 length: 15 residues. Per the germline V gene, CDR1 is MNHNY and CDR2 is SVGAGI (reference sequence). The CDR3 spells CASSAGTGGFNEQFF. The DNA of the CDR3 is TGTGCCAGCAGTGCCGGGACAGGGGGCTTTAATGAGCAGTTCTTC.

Sample share makes this clone medium-sized (0.01 to 0.1%). The rearrangement joins TRBV6-1 to TRBJ1-2, with 8 bases matching TRBD1. The CDR3 has 12 amino acids. Germline assignment: CDR1 MNHNS and CDR2 SASEGT. The J segment lost 8 bases and the V segment lost 4 bases, leaving 3 bases of the junction unmatched. The CDR3 reads CASSVQGVGYTF. For the CDR3, the DNA is TGTGCCAGCAGTGTACAGGGGGTCGGCTACACCTTC.

This chain joins TRBV11-2 and TRBJ2-3; 12 nucleotides match TRBD2. This CDR3 spans 19 amino acids. V lost 3 bases, J lost 3 bases, and 13 bases stayed unmatched. CDR1 is SGHAT, CDR2 FQNNGV, per germline. The chain's CDR3 is CASSFLVASGRAGTDTQYF. CDR3 bases: TGTGCCAGCAGCTTCCTAGTGGCTAGCGGGAGGGCCGGGACAGATACGCAGTATTTT.

The chain's CDR3 is CAWKGVRWNTEAFF. The CDR3 nucleotides are TGTGCCTGGAAGGGGGTCCGGTGGAACACTGAAGCTTTCTTT. This chain links TRBV30 with TRBJ1-1; a possible D gene is TRBD1 (6 bases). The germline gives CDR1 GTSNPN, CDR2 SVGIG (reference sequence). The germline V and J ends were trimmed by 4 bases and 1 base, with 13 bases remaining between them. The CDR3 loop spans 14 amino acids.

The rearrangement joins TRBV29-1 to TRBJ2-5; D unclear. Trimming stripped 0 bases from V and 5 bases from J, with 10 bases between. The V gene's germline CDR1 is SQVTM and CDR2 ANQGSEA. The CDR3 length is 13 residues. This CDR3 is CSVEDRASETQYF. The CDR3 DNA reads TGCAGCGTTGAAGATCGAGCTTCGGAGACCCAGTACTTC.

The chain employs TRBV11-2 and TRBJ1-2; 9 bases line up with TRBD1. CDR1 and CDR2 from the germline V gene are SGHAT and FQNNGV. This CDR3 has 16 amino acids. V lost 5 bases to trimming and J lost 0 bases; unmatched junction nucleotides: 7. The CDR3 spells CASSPLTGGPNYGYTF. The CDR3 DNA sequence: TGTGCCAGCAGCCCCCTGACAGGGGGACCTAACTATGGCTACACCTTC.

This chain links TRBV6-1 with TRBJ2-4; 7 nucleotides match TRBD2. This CDR3 is built from 14 residues. V gave up 4 bases and J gave up 8 bases; unmatched junction bases: 8. Germline-derived CDR1 and CDR2 are MNHNS and SASEGT. The chain's CDR3 is CASSVGLGADIQYF. The CDR3 DNA reads as TGTGCCAGCAGTGTAGGACTAGGTGCGGACATTCAGTACTTC.

CDR3 sequence reads: CASSPTLADLYNEQFF. The CDR3 DNA reads as TGTGCCAGCAGCCCGACCCTAGCGGATCTCTACAATGAGCAGTTCTTC. The gene calls are TRBV5-6 and TRBJ2-1, with 7 positions matching TRBD2. Germline CDR1 is SGHDT and CDR2 is YYEEEE. Trimming at V came to 4 bases and at J to 3 bases, leaving 10 bases not matched to a gene. The CDR3 extends over 16 amino acids. Full variable domain (outside the CDR3, taken from reference TRBV5-6 and TRBJ2-1): DAGVTQSPTHLIKTRGQQVTLRCSPKSGHDTVSWYQQALGQGPQFIFQYYEEEERQRGNFPDRFSGHQFPNYSSELNVNALLLGDSALYLCASSPTLADLYNEQFFGPGTRLTVL.

Only one count was recorded for this clone. The chain recombines TRBV12-5 with TRBJ2-1; 8 bases agree with TRBD2. V lost 0 bases, J lost 4 bases, and 11 bases stayed unmatched. CDR3 length: 18 amino acids. The germline V gene encodes CDR1 LGHNT and CDR2 FRNRAP. The CDR3 spells CASGLVLTSGGGYNEQFF. The CDR3 DNA follows: TGTGCTAGTGGTTTGGTATTAACTAGCGGAGGCGGGTACAATGAGCAGTTCTTC.

The chain joins TRBV10-2 to TRBJ2-1; weak D call: TRBD2 (6 bases). The CDR3 length is 14 residues. Germline V gene sequence: CDR1 WSHSY, CDR2 SAAADI. Trimming shortened V by 0 bases and J by 8 bases, and 11 bases separated the two germline ends. The CDR3 reads CASSESGGADEQFF. In DNA form, the CDR3 reads TGCGCCAGCAGTGAGTCCGGGGGAGCGGATGAGCAGTTCTTC.

CDR3 loop: CATTPGDTGGYYGYTF. The CDR3 DNA is TGTGCCACCACCCCGGGGGACACAGGAGGTTACTATGGCTACACCTTC. This chain connects TRBV2 to TRBJ1-2; tentative D call: TRBD1 (6 bases). The V gene lost 10 bases and the J gene lost 3 bases, with 24 bases spanning the gap. Germline-derived CDR1 and CDR2 are SNHLY and FYNNEI. The CDR3 consists of 16 residues.

The chain carries TRBV6-6 and TRBJ2-3, with a tentative D call TRBD2 (5 bases). Between the trimmed V and J ends, which lost 2 bases and 8 bases, there was a span of 14 bases. The CDR3 runs 14 residues. Germline V gives CDR1 MNHNY, CDR2 SVGAGI (reference sequence). The CDR3 DNA sequence: TGTGCCAGCAGTTACCAACCAGGAGAGGGTACGCAGTATTTT. This gives the protein CASSYQPGEGTQYF.

The chain employs TRBV18 and TRBJ1-4; D is possibly TRBD1 (6 bases). The CDR3 has 12 amino acids. Per the germline V gene, CDR1 is KGHSH and CDR2 is LQKENI. Trimming removed 3 bases from V and 10 bases from J, with 9 bases in between. CDR3 DNA sequence: TGTGCCAGCTCACCGGACAGCACAAAACTGTTTTTT. It yields the protein CASSPDSTKLFF.

In this sample, this clone turned up once. The rearrangement uses TRBV27 and TRBJ2-7; perhaps TRBD1 as D (5 bases). Germline CDR1 MNHEY, CDR2 SMNVEV (reference sequence). With 4 bases removed from V and 0 bases from J, the gap between germline ends came to 16 bases. The CDR3 loop spans 16 amino acids. The CDR3: CASSSLQQATSYEQYF. CDR3 coding DNA: TGTGCCAGCAGTTCCCTCCAACAGGCCACCTCCTACGAGCAGTACTTC.

The chain has TRBV18 and TRBJ2-1; 10 bases agree with TRBD2. V dropped 0 bases and J dropped 7; count of bases not matched to a gene: 6. The CDR3 is made up of 16 amino acids. Germline-derived CDR1 and CDR2 are KGHSH and LQKENI. CDR3 sequence reads: CASSPPASGRTNEQFF. The DNA for the CDR3 is TGTGCCAGCTCACCACCGGCTAGCGGGAGAACGAATGAGCAGTTCTTC.

The chain is built from TRBV5-6 and TRBJ2-7; a possible D gene is TRBD1 (6 bases). V shed 5 bases and J shed 0 bases, with 15 bases lying between them. CDR1 SGHDT and CDR2 YYEEEE come from the germline V gene. The CDR3 has 15 amino acids. In DNA form, the CDR3 reads TGTGCCAGCAGATTGATCGGACAGAGCTCCTACGAGCAGTACTTC. It translates to CASRLIGQSSYEQYF.

The chain links TRBV4-1 to TRBJ2-2; 8 positions agree with TRBD1. Germline V gene data show CDR1 as MGHRA and CDR2 as YSYEKL. The junction had 7 bases not matched to a gene; V was cut back by 3 bases and J by 7 bases. The CDR3 contains 15 residues. The CDR3 nucleotides read TGCGCCAGCAGCCACCAGGGGGCGCGAATCGGGGAGCTGTTTTTT. It yields the protein CASSHQGARIGELFF.

This clone has a single count. The rearrangement uses TRBV7-9 and TRBJ2-1, with D perhaps matching TRBD2 (6 bases). Germline assignment: CDR1 SEHNR and CDR2 FQNEAQ (reference sequence). The CDR3 consists of 12 residues. V shed 8 bases and J shed 6 bases, with 11 bases lying between them. The CDR3 bases are TGTGCCAGCGACACTAGCTTCAATGAGCAGTTCTTC. Translated, it gives CASDTSFNEQFF.

This clone turned up a few times. The J gene is TRBJ1-3, the V gene TRBV14; D is uncertain. This CDR3 has 13 amino acids. Trimming removed 6 bases at V and 0 bases at J, with 6 bases between. Germline-derived CDR1 and CDR2 are SGHDN and FVKESK. CDR3 DNA: TGTGCCAGCAGTCTATTCTCTGGAAACACCATATATTTT. It encodes CASSLFSGNTIYF.

This chain connects TRBV7-9 to TRBJ2-5, with 9 positions matching TRBD1. The J call may not be correct, given that the DNA end is closer to TRBJ2-7. This CDR3 contains 15 residues. CDR1 and CDR2 (germline): SEHNR, FQNEAQ (reference sequence). CDR3 in amino acids: CASSSRQGGLHEQYF. DNA for the CDR3: TGTGCCAGCAGCTCCAGACAGGGGGGTCTTCACGAGCAGTACTTC.

The chain recombines TRBV6-4 with TRBJ2-2; maybe TRBD2 (7 bases). V lost 5 bases to trimming and J lost 3 bases, with 13 bases between them. The CDR3 sequence is 15 residues long. Germline CDR1 reads MRHNA; CDR2 reads SNTAGT. The DNA for the CDR3 is TGTGCCAGCAGTTCGGGCGGGGGCGACACCGGGGAGCTGTTTTTT. It translates to CASSSGGGDTGELFF.

This chain connects TRBV30 to TRBJ1-2, with D possibly being TRBD1 (5 bases). The CDR3 covers 17 residues. The germline V gene encodes CDR1 GTSNPN and CDR2 SVGIG (reference sequence). Trimming removed 3 bases from V and 4 bases from J, with 24 bases in between. CDR3 bases: TGTGCCTGGAGGATTATCTCCGCAGAATCAAGGGGCTATGGCTACACCTTC. This codes for CAWRIISAESRGYGYTF.

The chain is built from TRBV19 and TRBJ2-5; D remains ambiguous. Looked up from germline, CDR1 is LNHDA and CDR2 is SQIVND (reference sequence). Trimming cost V 8 bases and J 7 bases, with 17 bases left between them. This CDR3 is 13 amino acids long. DNA for the CDR3: TGTGCCAGTCGTCCGAGTATCTCGGGGACCCAGTACTTC. Residues: CASRPSISGTQYF. Combining the CDR3 with reference TRBV19 and TRBJ2-5 gives the whole variable domain DGGITQSPKYLFRKEGQNVTLSCEQNLNHDAMYWYRQDPGQGLRLIYYSQIVNDFQKGDIAEGYSVSREKKESFPLTVTSAQKNPTAFYLCASRPSISGTQYFGPGTRLLVL.

This clone has just one count. The chain joins TRBV30 to TRBJ1-3; perhaps TRBD1 as D (5 bases). In germline, CDR1 is GTSNPN, CDR2 SVGIG (reference sequence). V dropped 3 bases and J dropped 3 bases, with 12 bases sitting between them. The CDR3 totals 14 residues. CDR3 in DNA: TGTGCCTGGAGAGAATGGCAGGGTGGAAACACCATATATTTT. Translated: CAWREWQGGNTIYF.

The chain recombines TRBV30 with TRBJ2-7; no firm D call. Trimming left V 1 base short and J 5 bases short, with 9 bases between. This CDR3 has 12 residues. The germline CDR1 and CDR2 sequences are GTSNPN and SVGIG (reference sequence). The CDR3 protein is CAWSDYGHEQYF. The CDR3 DNA is TGTGCCTGGAGTGATTACGGACACGAGCAGTACTTC.